This T cell receptor beta chain is from a study of cytomegalovirus exposure and HLA in healthy donors. 13 Jbeta primers and 60 Vbeta primers were used for the PCR. Data came from immunoSEQ multiplex PCR; TCRdb stores just in-frame clones and leaves some out. Here the sample spans about 150,000 clones, around three quarters being singletons. This clone appeared a few times. The specimen was PBMCs. The clonotype originates from a male donor in good health and CMV-seronegative.

CDR3 amino acids: CASSPWTGRENEAFF. The CDR3 DNA follows: TGTGCCAGCAGTCCGTGGACAGGGAGGGAAAACGAAGCTTTCTTT. The V and J genes are TRBV28 and TRBJ1-1; 8 positions agree with TRBD1. The V segment lost 5 bases and the J segment 8 bases; nucleotides outside the gene matches: 13. CDR1 and CDR2 (germline): MDHEN, SYDVKM. The CDR3 is 15 residues long.